These 24 T cell receptor beta chains share one sample of origin, sequenced in a study of blood T cell repertoires in COVID-19. Profiled with immunoSEQ multiplex PCR; TCRdb holds only in-frame clones, not every one. The sample comprises about 240,000 clones, over 80% of which are singletons, and 2.6% rests with the top ten. What was sequenced was PBMCs or T cells enriched from blood (not recorded which). The source of these receptors is a woman in her twenties or thirties with acute COVID-19.

This chain links TRBV27 with TRBJ1-2; 10 bases are shared with TRBD1. The CDR3 has 15 residues. Trimming cost V 5 bases and J 6 bases; bases outside gene matches: 9. Germline V gives CDR1 MNHEY, CDR2 SMNVEV (reference sequence). CDR3 in DNA: TGTGCCAGCAGTCCCCATGGGGACAGGGGTAATGGCTACACCTTC. It is translated as CASSPHGDRGNGYTF.

The genes are TRBV10-3 and TRBJ1-6; 10 bases line up with TRBD1. CDR3 length equals 15 residues. V was pared by 0 bases and J by 8 bases, with 1 base of the junction left unmatched. The germline gives CDR1 ENHRY, CDR2 SYGVKD. CDR3: CAISESGTGDSPLHF. In DNA, the CDR3 is TGTGCCATCAGTGAGTCCGGGACAGGGGATTCACCCCTCCACTTT.

The rearrangement links TRBV5-4 to TRBJ1-2; 8 positions agree with TRBD1. The CDR3 is 15 residues long. Germline CDR1 SGHNT, CDR2 YYREEE (reference sequence). V was pared by 0 bases and J by 8 bases, with 9 bases of the junction left unmatched. Written as DNA, the CDR3 is TGTGCCAGCAGCTTGGGGGACAGGATTATGGAAGGCTACACCTTC. This sequence encodes CASSLGDRIMEGYTF.

The chain joins TRBV5-4 to TRBJ2-5; 7 bases are shared with TRBD2. V was clipped by 1 base and J by 4 bases; unmatched bases: 4. The CDR3 spans 14 residues. Germline-derived CDR1 and CDR2 are SGHNT and YYREEE (reference sequence). CDR3 residues: CASSLFREGETQYF. DNA for the CDR3: TGTGCCAGCAGCTTGTTTAGGGAGGGAGAGACCCAGTACTTC.

This chain uses TRBV29-1 with TRBJ2-1, with 10 bases that match TRBD2. Germline values: CDR1 SQVTM, CDR2 ANQGSEA. V lost 6 bases to trimming and J lost 8 bases; unmatched junction nucleotides: 13. The CDR3 length is 15 residues. DNA for the CDR3: TGCAGCGTGAGGGGCCTAGCGGGGGTCCCGTATGAGCAGTTCTTC. Protein sequence: CSVRGLAGVPYEQFF.

This chain uses TRBV4-3 with TRBJ1-6, with D maybe TRBD1 (5 bases). V was cut by 1 base and J by 9 bases, with 16 bases left in between. CDR3 length: 16 amino acids. The germline V gene encodes CDR1 LGHNA and CDR2 YSLEER. The CDR3 here is CASSQVVGQIPSPLHF. CDR3 nucleotides: TGCGCCAGCAGCCAAGTGGTGGGGCAAATACCTTCACCCCTCCACTTT.

The CDR3 bases are TGTGCCAGCAATCCTCCGGGACAGGGGAGTAACGAGCAGTACTTC. Amino acid sequence: CASNPPGQGSNEQYF. The gene calls are TRBV21-1 and TRBJ2-7; no check of the table's D call, TRBD1, against the DNA was made. TRBV21-1 is annotated as a pseudogene. The CDR3 sequence is 15 residues long.

The CDR3 DNA follows: TGTGCCAGCAGTTACACCCTCCGAGAGAAGCAGTACTTC. It codes for CASSYTLREKQYF. This chain uses TRBV6-2 or TRBV6-3 with TRBJ2-7; no clear D gene. The germline V and J ends were trimmed by 2 bases and 8 bases, with 13 bases remaining between them. CDR1 and CDR2 from the germline V gene are MNHEY and SVGEGT. This CDR3 has 13 residues.

The chain carries TRBV3-1 (or the pseudogene TRBV3-2) and TRBJ1-6; 10 nucleotides align to TRBD1. The germline CDR1 and CDR2 sequences are LGHDT and YNNKEL (reference sequence). CDR3 size: 15 residues. V dropped 5 bases and J dropped 9; count of bases not matched to a gene: 7. CDR3 sequence: CASSSRDRGSSPLHF. As DNA, the CDR3 is TGTGCCAGCAGCAGTCGGGACAGGGGCTCTTCACCCCTCCACTTT.

V and J are TRBV5-1 and TRBJ1-2; TRBD1 matches 9 bases. Looked up from germline, CDR1 is SGHRS and CDR2 is YFSETQ. This CDR3 region has 16 residues. The V segment lost 5 bases and the J segment 6 bases; nucleotides outside the gene matches: 14. CDR3 protein: CASRRTGASSGDGYTF. CDR3 DNA sequence: TGCGCCAGCAGACGGACAGGGGCTTCATCCGGGGATGGCTACACCTTC.

V and J are TRBV4-3 and TRBJ2-7, with 8 bases lining up with TRBD2. This CDR3 is 16 amino acids long. V shed 0 bases and J 0 bases; nucleotides not matched to a gene: 4. In germline, CDR1 is LGHNA, CDR2 YSLEER. The CDR3 loop reads CASSQEIAGFSYEQYF. The DNA for the CDR3 is TGCGCCAGCAGCCAAGAAATAGCGGGGTTCTCCTACGAGCAGTACTTC.

This clone was seen more than once but under ten times. This chain uses TRBV20-1 with TRBJ1-2; D gene ambiguous. Germline CDR1 and CDR2: DFQATT and SNEGSKA (reference sequence). Deletions cut 3 bases from V and 5 bases from J, with 16 bases between. The CDR3 extends over 14 amino acids. The CDR3 DNA reads as TGCAGTGCTAGTCGTGGGGAGACTGGGTATGGCTACACCTTC. This gives the protein CSASRGETGYGYTF.

The CDR3 nucleotides read TGTGCCACCGAACTATCGACAGGGGAGCGCACTGAAGCTTTCTTT. The encoded protein is CATELSTGERTEAFF. This chain joins TRBV10-3 and TRBJ1-1; 8 bases agree with TRBD1. Germline V gene data show CDR1 as ENHRY and CDR2 as SYGVKD. Trimming at V came to 10 bases and at J to 4 bases, leaving 14 bases not matched to a gene. CDR3 length: 15 residues.

This chain uses TRBV19 with TRBJ1-2, with a possible D match to TRBD1 (6 bases). Germline loops: CDR1 LNHDA, CDR2 SQIVND (reference sequence). V lost 9 bases and J 2 bases, leaving 16 bases between the germline ends. The CDR3 sequence is 14 residues long. The CDR3: CASKPTGTNYGYTF. CDR3 DNA: TGTGCCAGCAAACCTACAGGGACCAACTATGGCTACACCTTC. Supplemented by reference TRBV19 and TRBJ1-2, the full variable domain reads DGGITQSPKYLFRKEGQNVTLSCEQNLNHDAMYWYRQDPGQGLRLIYYSQIVNDFQKGDIAEGYSVSREKKESFPLTVTSAQKNPTAFYLCASKPTGTNYGYTFGSGTRLTVV.

The chain employs TRBV4-1 and TRBJ2-1; a possible D gene is TRBD1 (6 bases). Between the trimmed V and J ends, which lost 0 bases and 6 bases, there was a span of 9 bases. The length of the CDR3 is 14 residues. Germline loops: CDR1 MGHRA, CDR2 YSYEKL. For the CDR3, the DNA is TGCGCCAGCAGCCAAGAGCAGGGGAGCAATGAGCAGTTCTTC. Translated: CASSQEQGSNEQFF.

This chain links TRBV7-2 with TRBJ1-2, with TRBD1 matching over 11 bases. V was pared by 4 bases and J by 6 bases, with 7 bases of the junction left unmatched. Germline V gene lookup returns CDR1 SGHTA and CDR2 FQGNSA. This CDR3 comprises 15 residues. CDR3 DNA sequence: TGTGCCAGCAGCTCTGGACAGGGGGCCTTTAATGGCTACACCTTC. This encodes CASSSGQGAFNGYTF. Using reference TRBV7-2 and TRBJ1-2 for the parts outside the CDR3, the full variable domain is GAGVSQSPSNKVTEKGKDVELRCDPISGHTALYWYRQSLGQGLEFLIYFQGNSAPDKSGLPSDRFSAERTGGSVSTLTIQRTQQEDSAVYLCASSSGQGAFNGYTFGSGTRLTVV.

The chain links TRBV19 to TRBJ1-6; tentatively, D is TRBD1 (6 bases). This CDR3 has 14 amino acids. Germline CDR1 and CDR2: LNHDA and SQIVND (reference sequence). Trimming took 3 bases from V and 9 from J, leaving 12 bases between them. The CDR3, as DNA: TGTGCCAGTAGTATGTCACAGGGTGGTTCACCCCTCCACTTT. This translates into CASSMSQGGSPLHF.

The CDR3 DNA sequence: TGTGCCAGCAGCGCCCGGGAGACCGAGCAGTACTTC. This codes for CASSARETEQYF. The V gene is TRBV9, the J gene TRBJ2-7, with a weak D call TRBD2 (6 bases). V lost 3 bases, J lost 6 bases, and 10 bases lay in between. Germline CDR1 reads SGDLS; CDR2 reads YYNGEE. The CDR3 is 12 amino acids.

This chain uses TRBV12-3 or TRBV12-4 with TRBJ1-1; no reliable D call. The V end was cut by 6 bases, the J end by 4 bases, with 12 bases between. The CDR3 totals 13 residues. The CDR3 nucleotides are TGTGCCAGCAGCCGGACCCGGGGCACTGAAGCTTTCTTT. Translation: CASSRTRGTEAFF.

The chain couples TRBV27 to TRBJ2-5; no reliable D call. Germline-derived CDR1 and CDR2 are MNHEY and SMNVEV (reference sequence). Between the trimmed V and J ends, which lost 0 bases and 5 bases, there was a span of 7 bases. The CDR3 is 13 residues long. This CDR3 is CASSLSVAETQYF. The CDR3 region has the DNA TGTGCCAGCAGTTTATCTGTCGCGGAGACCCAGTACTTC.

This clone appeared a few times. This chain links TRBV7-9 with TRBJ2-6; perhaps TRBD1 as D (6 bases). Germline V gene data show CDR1 as SEHNR and CDR2 as FQNEAQ (reference sequence). V was trimmed by 1 base and J by 10 bases, leaving 14 bases between them. The CDR3 extends over 15 amino acids. The CDR3 region has the DNA TGTGCCAGCAGCTTAGAACAGGGAATAAAAAACGTCCTGACTTTC. This sequence encodes CASSLEQGIKNVLTF.

This chain's CDR3 is CASSLGPYANYGYTF. CDR3 sequence (DNA): TGTGCCAGCAGCTTAGGGCCATATGCTAACTATGGCTACACCTTC. This chain connects TRBV7-8 to TRBJ1-2; D gene uncertain. Per germline, CDR1 SGHVS and CDR2 FQNEAQ. CDR3 length equals 15 residues. Trimming took 1 base from V and 0 from J, leaving 9 bases between them.

The chain recombines TRBV9 with TRBJ2-3; 8 bases map to TRBD1. Looked up from germline, CDR1 is SGDLS and CDR2 is YYNGEE. V shed 2 bases and J 0 bases; nucleotides not matched to a gene: 5. This CDR3 spans 16 amino acids. The CDR3 region has the DNA TGTGCCAGCAGCGTCCTTCAGGGGGCTAGCACAGATACGCAGTATTTT. Translation: CASSVLQGASTDTQYF.

The chain has TRBV19 and TRBJ2-2; unclear D gene. Germline-derived CDR1 and CDR2 are LNHDA and SQIVND (reference sequence). The V end lost 7 bases, the J end lost 5 bases, and 20 bases lay between the germline ends. There are 16 residues in the CDR3. This chain's CDR3 is CASKIKSRPNTGELFF. The CDR3 nucleotides are TGTGCCAGTAAAATAAAGTCCAGGCCAAATACCGGGGAGCTGTTTTTT.